In its sample, the clone carrying this TCR beta chain was seen a few times. The antigen remains undetermined. This record belongs to a study of early T cells in non-severe SARS-CoV-2 infection. The V and J ends lost 4 bases and 9 bases respectively, with 16 bases between them. CDR1 and CDR2 from the germline V gene are LGHDT and YNNKEL (reference sequence). This CDR3 is built from 14 residues. Unique molecular identifier tags were affixed to discrete cDNA molecules. One entry per CDR3 protein results from TCRdb running MiXCR on the 5' RACE reads. The sample carries about 77,000 distinct CDR3 sequences, approximately 9.1% recorded once. Points from the study as a whole: Private and CD4 specificities were missed by VDJdb matching, which favored anti-spike CD8 responses.

The chain joins TRBV3-1 to TRBJ2-1; possibly TRBD1 for D (5 bases). Input material: whole blood. The TCR originated in an adult who was a healthcare worker with PCR-confirmed SARS-CoV-2 infection or an uninfected control (not recorded which). The CDR3 DNA sequence: TGTGCCAGCAGCCCCTCGTCAGGGATTGGTGAGCAGTTCTTC. This translates into CASSPSSGIGEQFF.